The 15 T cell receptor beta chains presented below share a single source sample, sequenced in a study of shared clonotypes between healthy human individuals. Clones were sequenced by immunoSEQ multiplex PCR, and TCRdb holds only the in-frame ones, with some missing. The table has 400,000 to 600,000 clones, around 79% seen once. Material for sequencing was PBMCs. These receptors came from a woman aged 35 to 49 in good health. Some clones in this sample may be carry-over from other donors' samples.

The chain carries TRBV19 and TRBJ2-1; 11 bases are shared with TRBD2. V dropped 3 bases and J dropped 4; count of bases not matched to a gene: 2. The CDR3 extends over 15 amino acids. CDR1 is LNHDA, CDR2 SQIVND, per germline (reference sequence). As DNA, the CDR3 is TGTGCCAGTAGTATTAGCGGGAGGGGGTACAATGAGCAGTTCTTC. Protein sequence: CASSISGRGYNEQFF. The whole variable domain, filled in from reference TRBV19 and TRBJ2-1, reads DGGITQSPKYLFRKEGQNVTLSCEQNLNHDAMYWYRQDPGQGLRLIYYSQIVNDFQKGDIAEGYSVSREKKESFPLTVTSAQKNPTAFYLCASSISGRGYNEQFFGPGTRLTVL.

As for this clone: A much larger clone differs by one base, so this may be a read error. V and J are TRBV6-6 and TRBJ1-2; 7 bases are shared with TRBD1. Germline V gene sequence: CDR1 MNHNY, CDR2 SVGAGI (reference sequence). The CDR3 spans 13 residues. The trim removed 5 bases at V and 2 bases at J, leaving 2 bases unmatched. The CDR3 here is CASSRDSNYGYTF. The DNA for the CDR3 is TGTGCCAGCAGTCGGGACAGCAACTATGGCTACACCTTC.

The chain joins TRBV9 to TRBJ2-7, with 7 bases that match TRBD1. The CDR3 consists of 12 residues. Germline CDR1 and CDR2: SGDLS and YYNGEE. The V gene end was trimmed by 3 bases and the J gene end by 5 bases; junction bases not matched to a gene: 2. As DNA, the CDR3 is TGTGCCAGCAGCGGACAGGGTAACGAGCAGTACTTC. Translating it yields CASSGQGNEQYF.

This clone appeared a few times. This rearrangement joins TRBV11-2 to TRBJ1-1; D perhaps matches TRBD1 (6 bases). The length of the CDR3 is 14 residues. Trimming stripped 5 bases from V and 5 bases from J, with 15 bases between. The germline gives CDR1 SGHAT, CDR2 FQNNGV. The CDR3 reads CASSLNRVGTEAFF. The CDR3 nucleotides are TGTGCCAGCAGCCTAAACAGGGTTGGGACTGAAGCTTTCTTT.

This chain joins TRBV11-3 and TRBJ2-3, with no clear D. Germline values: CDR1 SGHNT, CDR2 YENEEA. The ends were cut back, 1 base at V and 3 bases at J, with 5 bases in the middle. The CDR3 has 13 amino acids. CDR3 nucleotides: TGTGCCAGCAGCTTAGCGACTACAGATACGCAGTATTTT. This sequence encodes CASSLATTDTQYF. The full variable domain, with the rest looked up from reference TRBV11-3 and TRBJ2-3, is EAGVVQSPRYKIIEKKQPVAFWCNPISGHNTLYWYLQNLGQGPELLIRYENEEAVDDSQLPKDRFSAERLKGVDSTLKIQPAELGDSAVYLCASSLATTDTQYFGPGTRLTVL.

CDR3 in amino acids: CASSSRSQSGEQYF. CDR3 DNA sequence: TGTGCCAGCAGCTCCCGGTCACAGTCCGGCGAGCAGTACTTC. The chain is built from TRBV11-2 and TRBJ2-7; D is ambiguous. The V gene's germline CDR1 is SGHAT and CDR2 FQNNGV. V was clipped by 4 bases and J by 6 bases, with 16 bases between them. The CDR3 totals 14 residues.

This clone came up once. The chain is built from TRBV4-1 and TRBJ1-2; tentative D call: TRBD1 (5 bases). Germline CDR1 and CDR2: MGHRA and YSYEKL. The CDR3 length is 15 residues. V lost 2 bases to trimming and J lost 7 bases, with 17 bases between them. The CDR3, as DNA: TGCGCCAGCAGCCAAACCGACAGAGGCCTAGGTGGCTACACCTTC. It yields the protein CASSQTDRGLGGYTF.

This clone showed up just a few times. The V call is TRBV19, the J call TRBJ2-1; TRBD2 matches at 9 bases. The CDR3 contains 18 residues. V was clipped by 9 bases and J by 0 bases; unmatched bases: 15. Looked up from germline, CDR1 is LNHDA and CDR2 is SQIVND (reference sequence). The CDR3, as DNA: TGTGCCAGCTCGCGGGAGGGACCTCACGTAGGCTCCTACAATGAGCAGTTCTTC. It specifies CASSREGPHVGSYNEQFF.

CDR3: CSVEGGRQATDTQYF. The CDR3 region has the DNA TGCAGCGTTGAAGGGGGGAGACAGGCCACAGATACGCAGTATTTT. J is TRBJ2-3 and V is TRBV29-1; D is perhaps TRBD1 (6 bases). Germline V gives CDR1 SQVTM, CDR2 ANQGSEA. CDR3 length equals 15 residues. Between the trimmed V and J ends, which lost 1 base and 2 bases, there was a span of 13 bases.

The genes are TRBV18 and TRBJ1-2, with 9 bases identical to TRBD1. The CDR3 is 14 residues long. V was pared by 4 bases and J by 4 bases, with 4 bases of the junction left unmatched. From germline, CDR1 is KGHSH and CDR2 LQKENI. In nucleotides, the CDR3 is TGTGCCAGCTCACTTTCGGACAGGGGCTATGGCTACACCTTC. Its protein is CASSLSDRGYGYTF.

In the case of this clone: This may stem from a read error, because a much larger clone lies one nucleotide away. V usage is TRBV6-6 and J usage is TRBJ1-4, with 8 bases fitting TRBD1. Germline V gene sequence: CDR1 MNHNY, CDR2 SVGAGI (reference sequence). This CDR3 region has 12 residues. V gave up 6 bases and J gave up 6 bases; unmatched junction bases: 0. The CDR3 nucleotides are TGTGCCAGCAGGACAGGGGATGAAAAACTGTTTTTT. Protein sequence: CASRTGDEKLFF.

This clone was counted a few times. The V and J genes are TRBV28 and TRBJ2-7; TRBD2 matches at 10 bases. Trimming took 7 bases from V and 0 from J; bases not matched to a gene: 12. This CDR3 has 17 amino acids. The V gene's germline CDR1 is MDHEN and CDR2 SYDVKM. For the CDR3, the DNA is TGTGCCAGCAAGGAGCGGGAGGGCTCCATCAGCTCCTACGAGCAGTACTTC. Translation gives CASKEREGSISSYEQYF.

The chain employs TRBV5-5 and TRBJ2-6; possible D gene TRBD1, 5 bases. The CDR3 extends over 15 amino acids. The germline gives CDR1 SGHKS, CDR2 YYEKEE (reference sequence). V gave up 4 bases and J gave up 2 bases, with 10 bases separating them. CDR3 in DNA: TGTGCCAGCAGCCCGCAGGGAACTGGGGCCAACGTCCTGACTTTC. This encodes CASSPQGTGANVLTF.

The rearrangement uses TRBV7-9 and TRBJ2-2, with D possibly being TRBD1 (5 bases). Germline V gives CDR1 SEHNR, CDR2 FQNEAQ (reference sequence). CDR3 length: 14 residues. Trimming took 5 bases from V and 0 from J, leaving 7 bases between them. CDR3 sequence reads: CASSRTTNTGELFF. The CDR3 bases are TGTGCCAGCAGCAGGACAACGAACACCGGGGAGCTGTTTTTT.

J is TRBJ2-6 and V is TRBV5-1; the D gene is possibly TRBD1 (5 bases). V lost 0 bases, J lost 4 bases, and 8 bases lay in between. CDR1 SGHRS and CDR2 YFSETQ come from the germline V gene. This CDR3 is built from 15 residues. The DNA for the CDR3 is TGCGCCAGCAGCTTGGACAGGCCAGGGGCCAACGTCCTGACTTTC. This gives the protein CASSLDRPGANVLTF.